This T cell receptor beta chain was sequenced in a study of long-term antiretroviral therapy in people with HIV. Sequencing used immunoSEQ v3.0 at survey level. Method: immunoSEQ multiplex PCR; TCRdb's copy keeps in-frame clones and lacks some. Here the sample spans about 48,000 clones, around 80% being singletons. Donors needed at least one pre-ART PBMC sample plus at least two post-ART samples. The samples comprised about 0.95-11 million cryopreserved PBMC ahead of DNA extraction. Per the germline V gene, CDR1 is SGDLS and CDR2 is YYNGEE. V lost 0 bases, J lost 4 bases, and 11 bases lay in between. The length of the CDR3 is 15 residues. On this clone: No antigen is known for it. Different DNA sequences within this sample yield the same CDR3.

Whole-study findings and limits: Clonal populations expanded prior to ART predominated within the repertoire at all time points.

The sample here was unsorted PBMCs, taken 0.8 years after starting antiretroviral therapy. The chain has TRBV9 and TRBJ1-5; D perhaps matches TRBD1 (5 bases). The sequence was obtained from a woman aged 18-29 years with HIV. This chain's CDR3 is CASSVGDRVNQPQHF. The CDR3, as DNA: TGTGCCAGCAGCGTAGGGGACCGAGTTAATCAGCCCCAGCATTTT.